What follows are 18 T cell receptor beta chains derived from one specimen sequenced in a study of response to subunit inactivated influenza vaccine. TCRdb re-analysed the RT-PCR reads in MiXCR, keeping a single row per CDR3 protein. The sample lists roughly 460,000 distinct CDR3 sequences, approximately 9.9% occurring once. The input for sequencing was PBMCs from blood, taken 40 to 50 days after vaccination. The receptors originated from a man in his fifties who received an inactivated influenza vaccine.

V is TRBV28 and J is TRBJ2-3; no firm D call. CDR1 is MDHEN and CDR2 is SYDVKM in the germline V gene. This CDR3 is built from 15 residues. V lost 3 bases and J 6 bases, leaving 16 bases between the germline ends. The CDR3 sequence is CASSLKDPWTDTQYF. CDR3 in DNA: TGTGCCAGCAGTTTGAAGGACCCCTGGACGGATACGCAGTATTTT.

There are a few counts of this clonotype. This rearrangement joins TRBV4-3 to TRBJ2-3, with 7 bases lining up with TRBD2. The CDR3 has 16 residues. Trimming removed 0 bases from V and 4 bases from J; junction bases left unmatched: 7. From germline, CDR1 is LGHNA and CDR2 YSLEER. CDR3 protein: CASSQDLRGRADTQYF. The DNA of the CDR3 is TGCGCCAGCAGCCAAGATCTGCGGGGGAGAGCAGATACGCAGTATTTT.

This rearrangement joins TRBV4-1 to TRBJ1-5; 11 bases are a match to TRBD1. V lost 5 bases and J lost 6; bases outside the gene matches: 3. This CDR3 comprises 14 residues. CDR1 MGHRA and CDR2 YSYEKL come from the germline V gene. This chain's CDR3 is CASSGQGASQPQHF. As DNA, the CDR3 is TGCGCCAGCAGCGGACAGGGGGCGAGTCAGCCCCAGCATTTT.

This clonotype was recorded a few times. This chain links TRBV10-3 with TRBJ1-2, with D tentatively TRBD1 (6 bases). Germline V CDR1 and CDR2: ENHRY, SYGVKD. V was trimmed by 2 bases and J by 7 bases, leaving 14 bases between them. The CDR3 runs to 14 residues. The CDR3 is CAISEGAGAGGYTF. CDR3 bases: TGTGCCATCAGTGAGGGCGCAGGGGCGGGTGGCTACACCTTC.

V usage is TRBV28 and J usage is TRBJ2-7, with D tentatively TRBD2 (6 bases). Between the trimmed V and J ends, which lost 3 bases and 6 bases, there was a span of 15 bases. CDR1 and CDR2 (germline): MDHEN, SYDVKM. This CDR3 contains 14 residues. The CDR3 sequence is CASSLSGTSIEQYF. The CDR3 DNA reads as TGTGCCAGCAGTTTGTCCGGGACTTCAATCGAGCAGTACTTC.

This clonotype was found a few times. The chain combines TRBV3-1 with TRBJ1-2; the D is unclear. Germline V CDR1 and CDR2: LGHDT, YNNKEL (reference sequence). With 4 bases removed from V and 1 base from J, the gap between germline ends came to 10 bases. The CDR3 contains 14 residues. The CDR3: CASSRTTVNYGYTF. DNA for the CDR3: TGTGCCAGCAGCCGGACCACAGTTAACTATGGCTACACCTTC.

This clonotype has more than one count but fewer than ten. The CDR3 nucleotides are TGTGCCGGTGGAGGGGGCGGCCTTAGGGCAGATACGCAGTATTTT. It yields the protein CAGGGGGLRADTQYF. The chain employs TRBV7-2 and TRBJ2-3, with a tentative D call TRBD1 (7 bases). The V gene lost 11 bases and the J gene lost 4 bases, with 22 bases spanning the gap. Germline V gives CDR1 SGHTA, CDR2 FQGNSA. The CDR3 spans 15 residues.

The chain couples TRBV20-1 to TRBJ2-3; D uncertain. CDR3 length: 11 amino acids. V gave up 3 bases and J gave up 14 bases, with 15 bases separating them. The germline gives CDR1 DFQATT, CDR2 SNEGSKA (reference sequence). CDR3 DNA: TGCAGTGCTAGCGTGCCCAGTTGGTGGTATTTT. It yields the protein CSASVPSWWYF.

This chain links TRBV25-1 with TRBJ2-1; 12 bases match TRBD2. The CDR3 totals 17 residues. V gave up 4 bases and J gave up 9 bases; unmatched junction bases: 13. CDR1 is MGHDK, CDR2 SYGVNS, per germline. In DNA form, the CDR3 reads TGTGCCAGCAGTGGGCGACTAGCGGGGGACCCGCAGGCTGAGCAGTTCTTC. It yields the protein CASSGRLAGDPQAEQFF.

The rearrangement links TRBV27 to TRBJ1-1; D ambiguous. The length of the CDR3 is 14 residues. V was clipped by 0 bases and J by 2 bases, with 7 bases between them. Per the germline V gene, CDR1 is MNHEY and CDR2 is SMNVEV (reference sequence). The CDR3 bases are TGTGCCAGCAGTTTATCGTGGGTTAACACTGAAGCTTTCTTT. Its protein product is CASSLSWVNTEAFF.

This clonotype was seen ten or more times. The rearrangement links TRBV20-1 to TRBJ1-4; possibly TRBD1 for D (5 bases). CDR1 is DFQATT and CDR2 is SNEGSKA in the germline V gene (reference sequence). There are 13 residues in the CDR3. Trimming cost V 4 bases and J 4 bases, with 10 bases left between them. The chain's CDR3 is CSANRGRNEKLFF. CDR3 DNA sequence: TGCAGTGCTAACCGGGGCCGTAATGAAAAACTGTTTTTT.

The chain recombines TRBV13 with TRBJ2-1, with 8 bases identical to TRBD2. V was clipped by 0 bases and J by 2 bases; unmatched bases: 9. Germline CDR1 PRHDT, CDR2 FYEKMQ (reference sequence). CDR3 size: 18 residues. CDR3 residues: CASSLGWSGGPTYNEQFF. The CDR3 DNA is TGTGCCAGCAGCTTAGGCTGGAGCGGGGGCCCAACCTACAATGAGCAGTTCTTC.

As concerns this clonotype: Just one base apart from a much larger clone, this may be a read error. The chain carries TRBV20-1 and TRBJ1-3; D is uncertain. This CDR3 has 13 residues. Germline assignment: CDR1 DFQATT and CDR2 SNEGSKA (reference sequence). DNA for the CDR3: TGCAGTGCTCGGGAGCTCTCTGGAAACACCATACATTTT. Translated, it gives CSARELSGNTIHF.

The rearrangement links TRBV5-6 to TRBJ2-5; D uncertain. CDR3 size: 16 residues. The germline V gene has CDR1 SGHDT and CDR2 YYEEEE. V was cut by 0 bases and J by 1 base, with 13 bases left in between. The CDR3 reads CASSLEFSPLQETQYF. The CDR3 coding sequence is TGTGCCAGCAGCTTGGAGTTCAGTCCACTCCAAGAGACCCAGTACTTC.

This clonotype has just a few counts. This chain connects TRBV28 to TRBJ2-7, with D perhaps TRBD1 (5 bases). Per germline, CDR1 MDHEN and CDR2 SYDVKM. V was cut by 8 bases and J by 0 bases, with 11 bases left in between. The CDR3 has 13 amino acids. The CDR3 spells CASGAHSSYEQYF. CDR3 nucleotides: TGTGCCAGCGGGGCCCATAGCTCCTACGAGCAGTACTTC.

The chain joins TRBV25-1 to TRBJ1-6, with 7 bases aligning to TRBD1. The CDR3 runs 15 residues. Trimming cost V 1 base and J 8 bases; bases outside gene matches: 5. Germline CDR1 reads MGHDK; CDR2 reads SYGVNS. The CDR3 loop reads CASSEFVQGDSPLHF. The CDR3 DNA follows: TGTGCCAGCAGTGAATTTGTCCAGGGGGATTCACCCCTCCACTTT. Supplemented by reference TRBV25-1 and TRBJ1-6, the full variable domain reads EADIYQTPRYLVIGTGKKITLECSQTMGHDKMYWYQQDPGMELHLIHYSYGVNSTEKGDLSSESTVSRIRTEHFPLTLESARPSHTSQYLCASSEFVQGDSPLHFGNGTRLTVT.

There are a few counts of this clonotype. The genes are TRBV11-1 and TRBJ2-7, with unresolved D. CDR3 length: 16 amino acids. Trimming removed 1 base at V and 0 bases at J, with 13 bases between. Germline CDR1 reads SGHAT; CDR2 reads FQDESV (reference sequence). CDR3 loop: CASSLEPRRSSYEQYF. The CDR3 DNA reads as TGTGCCAGCAGCTTAGAACCAAGGAGAAGCTCCTACGAGCAGTACTTC. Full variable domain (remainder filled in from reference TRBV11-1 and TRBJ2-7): EAEVAQSPRYKITEKSQAVAFWCDPISGHATLYWYRQILGQGPELLVQFQDESVVDDSQLPKDRFSAERLKGVDSTLKIQPAELGDSAMYLCASSLEPRRSSYEQYFGPGTRLTVT.

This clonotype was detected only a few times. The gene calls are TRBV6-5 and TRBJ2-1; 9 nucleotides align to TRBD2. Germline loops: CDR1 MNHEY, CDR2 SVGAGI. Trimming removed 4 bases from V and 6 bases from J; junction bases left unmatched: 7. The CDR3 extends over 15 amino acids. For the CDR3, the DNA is TGTGCCAGCAGTTCTTATAGCGGGAGAGCCAATGAGCAGTTCTTC. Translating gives CASSSYSGRANEQFF.